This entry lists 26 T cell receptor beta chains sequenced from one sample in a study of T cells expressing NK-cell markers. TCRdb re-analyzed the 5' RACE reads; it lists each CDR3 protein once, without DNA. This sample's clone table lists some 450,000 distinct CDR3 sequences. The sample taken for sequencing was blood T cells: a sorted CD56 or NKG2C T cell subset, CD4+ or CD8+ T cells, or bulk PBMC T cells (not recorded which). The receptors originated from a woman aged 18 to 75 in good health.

The CDR3 region is CASRPSGSYNEQFF. The genes are TRBV28 and TRBJ2-1; TCRdb calls TRBD2, which cannot be checked without DNA. CDR3 size: 14 residues. Germline V gene lookup returns CDR1 MDHEN and CDR2 SYDVKM.

The CDR3 here is CSAPLGSGTDTQYF. The chain recombines TRBV20-1 with TRBJ2-3. Germline CDR1 DFQATT, CDR2 SNEGSKA (reference sequence). The CDR3 runs to 14 residues.

The CDR3 sequence is CASSLVLATTGELFF. The chain carries TRBV7-2 and TRBJ2-2. Germline V gene data show CDR1 as SGHTA and CDR2 as FQGNSA. The CDR3 consists of 15 residues.

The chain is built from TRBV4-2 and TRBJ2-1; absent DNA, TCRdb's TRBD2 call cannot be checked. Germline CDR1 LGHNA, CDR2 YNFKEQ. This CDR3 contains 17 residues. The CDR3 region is CASSQTPGTSSYNEQFF.

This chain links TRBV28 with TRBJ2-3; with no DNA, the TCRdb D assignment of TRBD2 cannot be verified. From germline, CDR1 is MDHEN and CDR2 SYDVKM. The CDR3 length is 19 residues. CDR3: CASSPQRGAGGGDADTQYF.

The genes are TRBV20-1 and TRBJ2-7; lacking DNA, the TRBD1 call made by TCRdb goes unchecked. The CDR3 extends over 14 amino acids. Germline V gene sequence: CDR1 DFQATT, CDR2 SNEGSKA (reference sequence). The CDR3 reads CSATPGTQAYEQYF.

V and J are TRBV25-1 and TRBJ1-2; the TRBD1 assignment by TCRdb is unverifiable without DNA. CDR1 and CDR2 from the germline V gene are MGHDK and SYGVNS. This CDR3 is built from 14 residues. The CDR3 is CASSDREGASGYTF.

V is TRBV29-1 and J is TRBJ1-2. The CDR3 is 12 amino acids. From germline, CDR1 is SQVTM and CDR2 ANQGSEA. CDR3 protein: CSVVEANYGYTF.

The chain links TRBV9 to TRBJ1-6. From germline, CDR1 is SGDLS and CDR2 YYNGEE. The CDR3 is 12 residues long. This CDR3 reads CASSGQLGTLHF. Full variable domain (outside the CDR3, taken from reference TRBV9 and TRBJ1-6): DSGVTQTPKHLITATGQRVTLRCSPRSGDLSVYWYQQSLDQGLQFLIQYYNGEERAKGNILERFSAQQFPDLHSELNLSSLELGDSALYFCASSGQLGTLHFGNGTRLTVT.

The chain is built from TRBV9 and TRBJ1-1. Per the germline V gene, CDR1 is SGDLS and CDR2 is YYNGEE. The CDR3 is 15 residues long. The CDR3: CASSVVGLKNTEAFF.

CDR3 loop: CASSQDGTVTSPLHF. The rearrangement links TRBV4-3 to TRBJ1-6; TCRdb's D call, TRBD1, is unchecked because there is no DNA. Germline assignment: CDR1 LGHNA and CDR2 YSLEER. CDR3 length: 15 amino acids.

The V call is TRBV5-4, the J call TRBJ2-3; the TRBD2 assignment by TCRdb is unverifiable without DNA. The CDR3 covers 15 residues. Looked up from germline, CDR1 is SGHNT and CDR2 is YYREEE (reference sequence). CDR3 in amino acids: CASSKNPAGGDTQYF.

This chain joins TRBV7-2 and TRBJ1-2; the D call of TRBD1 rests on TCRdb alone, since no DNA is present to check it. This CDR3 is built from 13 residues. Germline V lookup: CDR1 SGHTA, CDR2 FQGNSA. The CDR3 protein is CASRDRETNGYTF.

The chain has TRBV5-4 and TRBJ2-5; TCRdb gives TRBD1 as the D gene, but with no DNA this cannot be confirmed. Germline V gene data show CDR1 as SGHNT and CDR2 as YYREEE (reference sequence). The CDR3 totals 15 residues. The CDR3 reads CASSFPGTVQETQYF.

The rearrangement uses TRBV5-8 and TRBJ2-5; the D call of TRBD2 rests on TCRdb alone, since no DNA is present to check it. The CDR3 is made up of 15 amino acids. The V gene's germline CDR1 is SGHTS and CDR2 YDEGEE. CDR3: CASSLGEGLGETQYF.

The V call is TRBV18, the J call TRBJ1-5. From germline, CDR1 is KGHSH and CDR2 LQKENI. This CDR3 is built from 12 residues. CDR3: CASSDGNQPQHF.

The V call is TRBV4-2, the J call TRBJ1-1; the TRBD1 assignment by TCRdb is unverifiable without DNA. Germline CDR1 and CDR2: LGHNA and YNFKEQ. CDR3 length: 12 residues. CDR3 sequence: CASSQLTGGAFF.

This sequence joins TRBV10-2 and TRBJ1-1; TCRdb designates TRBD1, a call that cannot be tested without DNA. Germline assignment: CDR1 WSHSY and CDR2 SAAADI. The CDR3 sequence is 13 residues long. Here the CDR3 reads CAGTSGQDSEAFF.

The CDR3 region is CASSYSGGLGLADYNEQFF. The chain joins TRBV6-5 to TRBJ2-1; the TCRdb D gene call, TRBD2, has no DNA to confirm it. Germline V lookup: CDR1 MNHEY, CDR2 SVGAGI. There are 19 residues in the CDR3.

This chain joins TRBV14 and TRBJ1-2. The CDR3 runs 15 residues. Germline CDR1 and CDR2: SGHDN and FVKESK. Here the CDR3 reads CASSHVRPRNYGYTF.

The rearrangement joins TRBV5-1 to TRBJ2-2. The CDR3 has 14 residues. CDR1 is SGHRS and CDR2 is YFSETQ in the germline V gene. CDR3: CASSLAFDTGELFF.

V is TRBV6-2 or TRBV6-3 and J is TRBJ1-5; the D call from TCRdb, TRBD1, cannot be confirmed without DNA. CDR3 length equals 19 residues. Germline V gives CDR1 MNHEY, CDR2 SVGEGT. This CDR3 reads CASTPSAGAGGGGNQPQHF.

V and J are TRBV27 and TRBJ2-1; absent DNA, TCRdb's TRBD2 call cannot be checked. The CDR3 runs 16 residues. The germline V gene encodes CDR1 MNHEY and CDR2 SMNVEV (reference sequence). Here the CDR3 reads CASRLTSGGSYNEQFF.

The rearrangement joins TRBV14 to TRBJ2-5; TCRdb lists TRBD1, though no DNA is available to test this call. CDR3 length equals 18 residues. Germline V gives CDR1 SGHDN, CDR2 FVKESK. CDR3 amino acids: CASSQVKSGTGRRETQYF.

CDR3: CSGLAPSYNEQFF. V is TRBV20-1 and J is TRBJ2-1. The CDR3 length is 13 residues. The V gene's germline CDR1 is DFQATT and CDR2 SNEGSKA (reference sequence).

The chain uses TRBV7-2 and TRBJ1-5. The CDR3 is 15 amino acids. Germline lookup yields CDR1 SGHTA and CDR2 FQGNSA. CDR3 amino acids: CASSQTWRGPQPQHF.